The TCR beta chain under discussion was sequenced for a study of cytomegalovirus exposure and HLA in healthy donors. As for the study in general: Tens of millions of unique TCRs from HLA-typed donors made up an early data release.

The study's findings and limits: A prior analysis recorded that most TCR beta V segments were productive about 90% or about 30% of the time. The records held CMV serostatus as the only immune exposure information.

This clone appeared a single time. What it binds is not known. PCR primers comprised 60 Vbeta and 13 Jbeta primers. The repertoire was sequenced with immunoSEQ multiplex PCR; TCRdb's copy has only in-frame clones and lacks some. The data hold 110,000 to 150,000 clones, with 70% to 80% observed a single time. Whereas donors were nominally healthy upon sampling, unrecorded immune exposures were probable. Sequenced sample: PBMCs. The sequence came from a woman aged 18-30 years in good health and CMV-seropositive.

CDR3 nucleotide sequence: TGTGCCAGCGAGGGGGCTCGCGAGCAGTACTTC. Encoded protein: CASEGAREQYF. This chain links TRBV28 with TRBJ2-7; 7 bases agree with TRBD1. Per the germline V gene, CDR1 is MDHEN and CDR2 is SYDVKM. The CDR3 covers 11 residues. The J segment lost 6 bases and the V segment lost 8 bases, leaving 4 bases of the junction unmatched.